A selection of T cell receptor beta chains follows, all from one sample in a study of shared clonotypes between healthy human individuals. Generated by immunoSEQ multiplex PCR, the TCRdb table keeps only in-frame clones and is missing some. Found here are under 1,100,000 clones, about 75% of them singletons; the top ten hold roughly 1.4%. Sequencing used memory CD4+ T cells sorted from blood. These receptor sequences come from a man younger than 35 in good health. Both conserved end residues are part of each CDR3. A D gene is named only where the DNA matches it firmly. Only part of the rows carry a size: once, few, many, or a class if the clone is expanded.

d_gene	abundance	v_gene	j_gene	CDR3aa	CDR3nt
.	.	TRBV6-1	TRBJ2-2	CASTQSGLFVF	TGTGCCAGCACTCAGTCGGGACTTTTTGTTTTT
TRBD1	.	TRBV18	TRBJ1-4	CASSPGTGGEKLFF	TGTGCCAGCTCGCCCGGGACAGGAGGTGAAAAACTGTTTTTT
TRBD2	once	TRBV7-8	TRBJ2-1	CASSLEWRERYNEQFF	TGTGCCAGCAGCTTAGAGTGGCGGGAGAGGTACAATGAGCAGTTCTTC
TRBD1	few	TRBV11-3	TRBJ2-2	CASSSQGAVTGELFF	TGTGCCAGCAGCTCACAGGGGGCAGTCACCGGGGAGCTGTTTTTT
TRBD1	.	TRBV19	TRBJ1-5	CASRGDRTTTYSNQPQHF	TGTGCCAGTCGCGGGGACAGAACGACGACTTATAGCAATCAGCCCCAGCATTTT
.	few	TRBV7-8	TRBJ1-6	CASSLTGRESSYNSPLHF	TGTGCCAGCAGCCTAACCGGACGGGAAAGCTCCTATAATTCACCCCTCCACTTT
TRBD1	.	TRBV5-1	TRBJ1-3	CASSLGQAHSVNTIYF	TGCGCCAGCAGCCTCGGACAGGCCCACAGCGTAAACACCATATATTTT
.	.	TRBV28	TRBJ1-1	CASSSRQEAFF	TGTGCCAGCAGCTCCCGACAGGAAGCTTTCTTT
.	.	TRBV18	TRBJ2-7	CASSPTLYEQYF	TGTGCCAGCTCACCAACTCTCTACGAGCAGTACTTC
.	.	TRBV6-1	TRBJ1-4	CASSERPSTGATNEKLFF	TGTGCCAGCAGTGAGCGCCCGTCCACCGGGGCAACTAATGAAAAACTGTTTTTT
.	.	TRBV7-2	TRBJ2-3	CASSLAGSVFTQYF	TGTGCCAGCAGCTTAGCGGGAAGTGTGTTTACGCAGTATTTT
.	.	TRBV7-2	TRBJ1-2	CASSPDTNYGYTF	TGTGCCAGCAGCCCGGACACTAATTATGGCTACACCTTC
.	.	TRBV28	TRBJ1-2	CASRESSAYGYTF	TGTGCCAGCAGGGAATCGTCGGCCTATGGCTACACCTTC
TRBD2	few	TRBV2	TRBJ2-5	CASSERTSGGLQETQYF	TGTGCCAGCAGTGAAAGGACTAGCGGGGGCCTCCAAGAGACCCAGTACTTC
.	.	TRBV6-5	TRBJ1-1	CASSPPGNRNTEAFF	TGTGCCAGCAGCCCCCCCGGAAATCGAAACACTGAAGCTTTCTTT
.	.	TRBV4-1	TRBJ1-4	CASSQEILKFNEKLFF	TGCGCCAGCAGCCAAGAGATTTTGAAGTTTAATGAAAAACTGTTTTTT
TRBD1	.	TRBV25-1	TRBJ2-5	CASSESTGGKETQYF	TGTGCCAGCAGTGAATCAACAGGGGGCAAAGAGACCCAGTACTTC
.	.	TRBV6-1	TRBJ2-5	CASSEAARGRRETQYF	TGTGCCAGCAGTGAAGCGGCCCGAGGCAGAAGAGAGACCCAGTACTTC
.	.	TRBV10-3	TRBJ2-5	CAISEIETQYF	TGTGCCATCAGTGAGATAGAGACCCAGTACTTC
.	.	TRBV6-1	TRBJ1-2	CASRDGPNYGYTF	TGTGCCAGTCGGGACGGTCCTAACTATGGCTACACCTTC
.	.	TRBV15	TRBJ1-4	CATSRRLNEKLFF	TGTGCCACCAGCAGAAGACTGAATGAAAAACTGTTTTTT
TRBD2	.	TRBV7-2	TRBJ2-3	CASSLYAGGTDTQYF	TGTGCCAGCAGCTTATACGCGGGGGGCACAGATACGCAGTATTTT
.	.	TRBV28	TRBJ2-7	CASTHFGAYEQYF	TGTGCCAGCACCCACTTTGGGGCCTACGAGCAGTACTTC
TRBD1	.	TRBV4-2	TRBJ1-4	CASSQERDRGEKLFF	TGTGCCAGCAGCCAAGAACGGGACAGGGGGGAAAAACTGTTTTTT
TRBD1	.	TRBV27	TRBJ2-2	CASSLWRDRGVGELFF	TGTGCCAGCAGTTTATGGCGGGACAGGGGAGTCGGGGAGCTGTTTTTT
.	.	TRBV5-1	TRBJ2-2	CASTLRTGNTGELFF	TGCGCCAGCACTCTAAGGACGGGAAACACCGGGGAGCTGTTTTTT
.	.	TRBV18	TRBJ2-1	CASSPFQDNEQFF	TGTGCCAGCTCACCATTTCAAGACAATGAGCAGTTCTTC
TRBD1	.	TRBV5-1	TRBJ2-7	CASSVGQGGYEQYF	TGCGCCAGCAGCGTCGGACAGGGGGGGTACGAGCAGTACTTC
TRBD1	once	TRBV5-6	TRBJ2-7	CASSWDRGGYEQYF	TGTGCCAGCAGCTGGGACAGGGGGGGCTACGAGCAGTACTTC
.	.	TRBV10-2	TRBJ1-5	CASSESSPGSGNQPQHF	TGCGCCAGCAGTGAGTCTAGTCCGGGTTCCGGCAATCAGCCCCAGCATTTT
.	many	TRBV5-1	TRBJ1-2	CASRPRDRPYGYTF	TGCGCCAGTAGACCAAGGGACCGACCCTATGGCTACACCTTC
.	once	TRBV5-1	TRBJ2-1	CASSLGSGITYNEQFF	TGCGCCAGCAGCTTAGGCTCCGGGATCACCTACAATGAGCAGTTCTTC
TRBD1	.	TRBV6-7	TRBJ1-2	CASSTPGHRTGGADGYTF	TGTGCCAGCAGTACCCCCGGACATCGGACAGGGGGCGCGGATGGCTACACCTTC
.	once	TRBV27	TRBJ2-7	CASSSPGRITYEQYF	TGTGCCAGCAGTTCGCCGGGACGGATAACCTACGAGCAGTACTTC
TRBD1	.	TRBV5-1	TRBJ1-5	CASSSTGEDQPQHF	TGCGCCAGCAGCTCGACAGGGGAGGATCAGCCCCAGCATTTT
.	.	TRBV11-3	TRBJ2-2	CASSLTGMGTGELFF	TGTGCCAGCAGCTTAACAGGGATGGGCACCGGGGAGCTGTTTTTT
.	.	TRBV5-4	TRBJ2-3	CASSLSTDTQYF	TGTGCCAGCAGCCTGAGCACAGATACGCAGTATTTT
.	few	TRBV10-3	TRBJ1-1	CASADRTNTEAFF	TGTGCCAGCGCCGACAGGACGAACACTGAAGCTTTCTTT
.	few	TRBV18	TRBJ2-5	CASSQKTETQYF	TGTGCCAGCTCACAGAAGACGGAGACCCAGTACTTC
TRBD2	.	TRBV28	TRBJ2-1	CASSSGGAGGNNEQFF	TGTGCCAGCAGTTCAGGGGGAGCGGGAGGAAACAATGAGCAGTTCTTC
.	many	TRBV5-1	TRBJ2-3	CASSLKGTDTQYF	TGCGCCAGCAGCTTGAAGGGCACAGATACGCAGTATTTT
TRBD2	.	TRBV29-1	TRBJ2-1	CSVSSGGREQFF	TGCAGCGTTTCTAGCGGGGGGCGGGAGCAGTTCTTC
.	.	TRBV6-6	TRBJ2-5	CASSAWGAVDGTQYF	TGTGCCAGCAGCGCCTGGGGAGCGGTGGATGGGACCCAGTACTTC
.	.	TRBV18	TRBJ2-5	CASSPQGGGQETQYF	TGTGCCAGCTCACCTCAGGGAGGGGGCCAAGAGACCCAGTACTTC
.	.	TRBV5-1	TRBJ2-7	CASSLGQASYEQYF	TGCGCCAGCAGCTTGGGACAGGCCTCCTACGAGCAGTACTTC